This record looks at one T cell receptor (beta chain) sequence and its context. The antigen is not known. This specimen comes from a study of post-analysis software for immune sequencing data. Findings and caveats of the study: TRBV5-6, TRBV5-1 and TRBV20-1 belonged to a set of roughly 5 TRBV segments that were more frequent in patients than controls.

The CDR3 totals 14 residues. The germline CDR1 and CDR2 sequences are SGHRS and YFSETQ. Losses at the gene ends were 4 bases for V and 11 bases for J; bases not matched to a gene: 14. Prepared TCR beta cDNA libraries contained unique molecular identifiers. MiXCR, applied by TCRdb to the PCR reads, yields one record per CDR3 protein. Altogether roughly 580,000 distinct CDR3 sequences are present, around 40% being singletons, with the ten largest covering around 1.7%. V and J are TRBV5-1 and TRBJ2-5; 7 nucleotides align to TRBD2. Material: blood. The clonotype comes from a girl aged 10-17 years with multiple sclerosis. The CDR3 spells CASSIGLVNNEQYF. The CDR3 DNA sequence: TGCGCCAGCAGCATTGGACTAGTTAACAATGAGCAGTACTTC.